One sample yielded the 9 T cell receptor beta chains listed below, sequenced in a study of blood T cell repertoires in COVID-19. Repertoires were generated with immunoSEQ multiplex PCR, while TCRdb's copy carries only in-frame clones and drops some. Counted here are some 150,000 clones, under 90% occurring once; the ten biggest clones make up approximately 0.5%. The sample taken for sequencing was peripheral blood. Every receptor here comes from a man aged 60-69 years with acute or convalescent COVID-19.

This clone has a handful of counts. This CDR3 is also generated by other DNA sequences in the sample. The V gene is TRBV29-1, the J gene TRBJ1-2; 8 bases align to TRBD1. Germline CDR1 reads SQVTM; CDR2 reads ANQGSEA. V shed 4 bases, J shed 2 bases, and the junction held 3 bases outside the gene matches. CDR3 length: 13 residues. CDR3 amino acids: CSVGTGPNYGYTF. DNA of the CDR3: TGCAGCGTTGGGACAGGGCCCAACTATGGCTACACCTTC.

The chain couples TRBV30 to TRBJ2-7, with 10 positions matching TRBD1. Germline loops: CDR1 GTSNPN, CDR2 SVGIG (reference sequence). Trimming removed 1 base from V and 7 bases from J; junction bases left unmatched: 4. The CDR3 runs to 13 residues. The CDR3 here is CAWSAGTGEEQYF. The CDR3 region has the DNA TGTGCCTGGAGTGCCGGGACAGGGGAAGAGCAGTACTTC.

The genes are TRBV3-1 (or the pseudogene TRBV3-2) and TRBJ1-2; 8 nucleotides line up with TRBD1. Germline V CDR1 and CDR2: LGHDT, YNNKEL (reference sequence). The CDR3 extends over 16 amino acids. The V segment lost 3 bases and the J segment 8 bases; nucleotides outside the gene matches: 14. Here the CDR3 DNA reads TGTGCCAGCAGCCAGGCCAGGACAGGGTCCTCGGGCGGCTACACCTTC. Encoded protein: CASSQARTGSSGGYTF.

The gene calls are TRBV19 and TRBJ1-3; D ambiguous. CDR1 is LNHDA, CDR2 SQIVND, per germline (reference sequence). The CDR3 extends over 14 amino acids. Trimming took 5 bases from V and 4 from J, leaving 12 bases between them. The CDR3: CASSPGLTGNTIYF. The CDR3 DNA is TGTGCCAGTAGTCCTGGACTTACCGGAAACACCATATATTTT.

The chain combines TRBV15 with TRBJ2-2; D perhaps matches TRBD2 (5 bases). Germline V lookup: CDR1 LNHNV, CDR2 YYDKDF (reference sequence). The germline V and J ends were trimmed by 11 bases and 0 bases, with 10 bases remaining between them. The CDR3 covers 13 residues. The CDR3 sequence is CAVGVPNTGELFF. In nucleotides, the CDR3 is TGTGCCGTCGGGGTTCCGAACACCGGGGAGCTGTTTTTT.

The rearrangement uses TRBV7-2 and TRBJ1-3; D remains ambiguous. V was pared by 5 bases and J by 0 bases, with 8 bases between. The CDR3 covers 14 residues. Germline V gives CDR1 SGHTA, CDR2 FQGNSA. The DNA for the CDR3 is TGTGCCAGCAGCCCCGGGTACTCTGGAAACACCATATATTTT. This gives the protein CASSPGYSGNTIYF.

The V and J genes are TRBV7-9 and TRBJ2-1; 14 bases line up with TRBD2. The ends lost 5 bases at V and 9 bases at J; junction bases unmatched: 9. Germline CDR1 SEHNR, CDR2 FQNEAQ (reference sequence). The CDR3 consists of 16 residues. CDR3 residues: CASSPGGLAGGGEQFF. CDR3 DNA: TGTGCCAGCAGCCCCGGTGGACTAGCGGGAGGAGGTGAGCAGTTCTTC.

This chain joins TRBV5-4 and TRBJ2-1; TRBD2 matches at 8 bases. This CDR3 is built from 17 residues. Germline CDR1 and CDR2: SGHNT and YYREEE (reference sequence). V gave up 4 bases and J gave up 3 bases; unmatched junction bases: 12. CDR3 DNA: TGTGCCAGCAGCCCTGCTATGATAGCGGGACTCTACAATGAGCAGTTCTTC. Translating gives CASSPAMIAGLYNEQFF. Drawing the rest from reference TRBV5-4 and TRBJ2-1, the complete variable domain is ETGVTQSPTHLIKTRGQQVTLRCSSQSGHNTVSWYQQALGQGPQFIFQYYREEENGRGNFPPRFSGLQFPNYSSELNVNALELDDSALYLCASSPAMIAGLYNEQFFGPGTRLTVL.

This chain joins TRBV10-3 and TRBJ2-7; D is possibly TRBD1 (6 bases). Trimming removed 6 bases at V and 3 bases at J, with 15 bases between. The CDR3 runs 14 residues. Germline CDR1 reads ENHRY; CDR2 reads SYGVKD. The CDR3 DNA reads as TGTGCCATCAGGGGGGCAGCACACAACTACGAGCAGTACTTC. This codes for CAIRGAAHNYEQYF.